This T cell receptor (beta chain) was captured in a study of identical twins. Notes on the study in general: Invariant MAIT and iNKT cells could partly confound zero-insertion analyses. Conclusions came from cross-sectional statistical analysis, not from following the same donors.

Turning to this clonotype: Its antigen is unknown.

The V and J ends lost 4 bases and 4 bases, in that order; junction bases with no gene match: 12. In germline, CDR1 is MNHNS, CDR2 SASEGT. The CDR3 has 17 amino acids. Via MiXCR, TCRdb re-called the 5' RACE reads, giving one row per CDR3 protein. The sample shows 300,000 to 350,000 distinct CDR3 sequences, 12% of them seen only once. These same records also appear under a second study, on yellow fever vaccine responses in identical twins.

The receptor was isolated from a woman younger than 35 in good health. V gene TRBV6-1 combines with J gene TRBJ1-5; the match to TRBD1 covers 8 bases. Sequencing was performed on CD8+ T cells sorted from blood. This chain's CDR3 is CASSALGDTGGNQPQHF. Written as DNA, the CDR3 is TGTGCCAGCAGTGCCCTCGGGGATACAGGGGGAAATCAGCCCCAGCATTTT.